This T cell receptor (beta chain) was identified in a study of T cell repertoires in cytomegalovirus infection. Overall study: Public TCR beta signatures indicated both CMV infection and matching HLA type. General study results and limits: Carriage of CMV together with the relevant HLA was identifiable through cumulative public TCR beta family frequency. The ex vivo response was dominated by HLA-C-restricted CMV-specific TCR beta clonotypes.

TCRdb reprocessed the reads via MiXCR and lists one record per CDR3 protein. The sample has more than 500,000 distinct CDR3 sequences, about 15% seen once. This clonotype came up many times. Its antigen is not known. With 2 bases removed from V and 10 bases from J, the gap between germline ends came to 13 bases. CDR1 is SGHKS and CDR2 is YYEKEE in the germline V gene (reference sequence). The CDR3 has 13 residues. The rearrangement links TRBV5-5 to TRBJ2-1; maybe TRBD1 (6 bases). Sequencing input: CD8+ T cells from PBMCs. This clonotype was obtained from a human donor in good health (CMV status not recorded). Some clones in this sample may be carry-over from other donors' samples. CDR3 bases: TGTGCCAGCAGCTTTGCCGACAGGCGGGAGCAGTTCTTC. As protein: CASSFADRREQFF.